These 24 T cell receptor beta chains share one sample of origin, sequenced in a study of blood T cells in healthy people across ages. A second roughly 6 to 12 cycle PCR used barcoded and J-beta primers. Via MiXCR, TCRdb re-called the 5' RACE reads, giving one row per CDR3 protein. The sample lists hundreds of thousands of distinct CDR3 sequences, under 30% seen once, with around a sixth in the top ten. The sequencing input was blood. The source of these receptors is an elderly woman in good health.

The chain uses TRBV12-3 or TRBV12-4 and TRBJ1-5, with TRBD1 matching over 7 bases. CDR3 length: 15 residues. The junction had 9 bases not matched to a gene; V was cut back by 5 bases and J by 5 bases. Here the CDR3 reads CASSPRGTEDQPQHF. In nucleotides, the CDR3 is TGTGCCAGCAGTCCCCGGGGGACAGAGGATCAGCCCCAGCATTTT.

This clonotype has a count of ten or more. The chain recombines TRBV7-2 with TRBJ2-2; D is possibly TRBD1 (7 bases). V lost 0 bases, J lost 4 bases, and 12 bases lay in between. Germline V lookup: CDR1 SGHTA, CDR2 FQGNSA. CDR3 length: 16 residues. The CDR3 here is CASSLARQGGTGELFF. In nucleotides, the CDR3 is TGTGCCAGCAGCTTAGCCAGACAGGGAGGCACCGGGGAGCTGTTTTTT.

This clonotype was seen once. This rearrangement joins TRBV5-4 to TRBJ2-5, with TRBD1 matching over 10 bases. This CDR3 has 15 amino acids. Germline CDR1 is SGHNT and CDR2 is YYREEE (reference sequence). The J segment lost 3 bases and the V segment lost 3 bases, leaving 5 bases of the junction unmatched. CDR3 protein: CASSWGGTGEETQYF. CDR3 coding DNA: TGTGCCAGCAGCTGGGGGGGGACAGGGGAAGAGACCCAGTACTTC. Variable domain in full (rest from reference TRBV5-4 and TRBJ2-5): ETGVTQSPTHLIKTRGQQVTLRCSSQSGHNTVSWYQQALGQGPQFIFQYYREEENGRGNFPPRFSGLQFPNYSSELNVNALELDDSALYLCASSWGGTGEETQYFGPGTRLLVL.

The sample holds many counts of this clonotype. The chain joins TRBV4-2 to TRBJ1-6, with D tentatively TRBD1 (5 bases). Trimming removed 1 base from V and 0 bases from J, with 16 bases in between. Germline-derived CDR1 and CDR2 are LGHNA and YNFKEQ. This CDR3 has 19 residues. Here the CDR3 DNA reads TGTGCCAGCAGCCAAGTTTCGGGACCCTCTAGCTCCTATAATTCACCCCTCCACTTT. Translating it yields CASSQVSGPSSSYNSPLHF.

This clonotype was seen at least ten times. V gene TRBV5-1 combines with J gene TRBJ2-7; TRBD1 is a possible D gene (6 bases). V was clipped by 1 base and J by 3 bases, with 11 bases between them. Germline V gene sequence: CDR1 SGHRS, CDR2 YFSETQ. CDR3 length equals 14 residues. The CDR3 nucleotides are TGCGCCAGCAGCTTGACGCAGGGGAACTACGAGCAGTACTTC. Its protein product is CASSLTQGNYEQYF. The full variable domain, its missing parts supplied by reference TRBV5-1 and TRBJ2-7, is KAGVTQTPRYLIKTRGQQVTLSCSPISGHRSVSWYQQTPGQGLQFLFEYFSETQRNKGNFPGRFSGRQFSNSRSEMNVSTLELGDSALYLCASSLTQGNYEQYFGPGTRLTVT.

The rearrangement uses TRBV6-1 and TRBJ2-5; TRBD1 aligns across 10 bases. After removal of 1 base from V and 7 bases from J, the junction contained 6 bases not matched to a gene. The CDR3 runs 15 residues. The V gene's germline CDR1 is MNHNS and CDR2 SASEGT. CDR3 coding DNA: TGTGCCAGCAGTGAAGAGACAGGGGGCCGGCGGACCCAGTACTTC. Its translation is CASSEETGGRRTQYF.

This clonotype has a count of ten or more. The rearrangement joins TRBV20-1 to TRBJ2-1; D is possibly TRBD1 or TRBD2 (6 bases each). The V end lost 5 bases, the J end lost 0 bases, and 17 bases lay between the germline ends. The CDR3 has 16 residues. CDR1 is DFQATT and CDR2 is SNEGSKA in the germline V gene (reference sequence). The DNA of the CDR3 is TGCAGTGCTCCGGTTAGAGGGGGGCACTCCTACAATGAGCAGTTCTTC. The encoded protein is CSAPVRGGHSYNEQFF.

This clonotype was seen repeatedly, ten times or more. The chain has TRBV7-9 and TRBJ2-5; TRBD2 aligns across 7 bases. CDR3 length: 14 residues. The germline V gene encodes CDR1 SEHNR and CDR2 FQNEAQ (reference sequence). With V trimmed by 5 bases and J by 5 bases, 8 bases remained unmatched. The DNA for the CDR3 is TGTGCCAGCAGCGATAGCGGGCGTGGGGAGACCCAGTACTTC. Translating gives CASSDSGRGETQYF.

The rearrangement joins TRBV11-3 to TRBJ2-1, with 11 bases lining up with TRBD2. Per germline, CDR1 SGHNT and CDR2 YENEEA. This CDR3 spans 17 amino acids. J lost 0 bases, V lost 5 bases, and 6 bases had no gene match. Written as DNA, the CDR3 is TGTGCCAGCAGCCGTCCTAGCGGGGGGAGCTCCTACAATGAGCAGTTCTTC. It yields the protein CASSRPSGGSSYNEQFF.

This clonotype was detected ten times or more. This rearrangement joins TRBV4-3 to TRBJ1-5; D remains ambiguous. This CDR3 has 14 amino acids. Looked up from germline, CDR1 is LGHNA and CDR2 is YSLEER. Between the trimmed V and J ends, which lost 0 bases and 2 bases, there was a span of 5 bases. CDR3 nucleotide sequence: TGCGCCAGCAGCCAAGAAGTCGGCAATCAGCCCCAGCATTTT. It specifies CASSQEVGNQPQHF.

Only a few counts were recorded for this clonotype. The V call is TRBV6-6, the J call TRBJ1-6, with 7 positions matching TRBD1. This CDR3 is 15 amino acids long. CDR1 and CDR2 (germline): MNHNY, SVGAGI (reference sequence). With V trimmed by 2 bases and J by 9 bases, 7 bases remained unmatched. The CDR3 is CASSYGDRVGSPLHF. For the CDR3, the DNA is TGTGCCAGCAGTTACGGCGACAGGGTGGGTTCACCCCTCCACTTT.

This clonotype came up many times. CDR3 amino acids: CASRPFSGFIETQYF. CDR3 DNA sequence: TGTGCCAGCAGGCCTTTTAGCGGGTTCATCGAGACCCAGTACTTC. The V and J genes are TRBV6-5 and TRBJ2-5; 7 bases line up with TRBD2. V lost 6 bases and J lost 5; bases outside the gene matches: 12. Germline V CDR1 and CDR2: MNHEY, SVGAGI. CDR3 length equals 15 residues.

The chain employs TRBV5-6 and TRBJ1-6; no definite D call. This CDR3 is 16 amino acids long. The germline V gene encodes CDR1 SGHDT and CDR2 YYEEEE. V lost 0 bases to trimming and J lost 7 bases, with 14 bases between them. In DNA, the CDR3 is TGTGCCAGCAGCTTGGAGGGTTGGGGTAGGAATTCACCCCTCCACTTT. Residues: CASSLEGWGRNSPLHF.

There are a few counts of this clonotype. A read error may be the cause here, since a much bigger clone is one base away. The chain uses TRBV3-1 and TRBJ2-7; 11 bases fit TRBD2. The CDR3 runs 17 residues. The germline V gene encodes CDR1 LGHDT and CDR2 YNNKEL (reference sequence). J gave up 7 bases and V 5 bases, and 16 bases lay outside the gene matches. DNA for the CDR3: TGTGCCAGCAGCAATCCCGGGCTAGCGGGGGGTATCAATGAGCAGTACTTC. Translating gives CASSNPGLAGGINEQYF.

The chain has TRBV28 and TRBJ1-2; TRBD1 aligns across 9 bases. The CDR3 has 12 residues. The J segment lost 12 bases and the V segment lost 3 bases, leaving 5 bases of the junction unmatched. The germline V gene encodes CDR1 MDHEN and CDR2 SYDVKM. Here the CDR3 DNA reads TGTGCCAGCAGTTTCGAACAGGGGGCCGACACCTTC. Its translation is CASSFEQGADTF.

Ten or more counts support this clonotype. The chain combines TRBV5-1 with TRBJ2-3; a possible D gene is TRBD1 (5 bases). Trimming took 0 bases from V and 2 from J, leaving 7 bases between them. The length of the CDR3 is 14 residues. Germline assignment: CDR1 SGHRS and CDR2 YFSETQ. The CDR3: CASSLGQTTDTQYF. CDR3 in DNA: TGCGCCAGCAGCTTGGGACAGACCACAGATACGCAGTATTTT.

This clonotype has a handful of counts. The CDR3 DNA sequence: TGTGCCAGCAGTTCAAACCGTCTAGCGGACACCATATATTTT. Translating gives CASSSNRLADTIYF. This rearrangement joins TRBV6-2 or TRBV6-3 to TRBJ1-3; D is unclear. Germline-derived CDR1 and CDR2 are MNHEY and SVGEGT. CDR3 length: 14 amino acids. Between the trimmed V and J ends, which lost 4 bases and 8 bases, there was a span of 15 bases.

For this clonotype: With a much larger clone just one base away, this may be a read error. The chain carries TRBV5-1 and TRBJ1-2; no clear D. In germline, CDR1 is SGHRS, CDR2 YFSETQ. V lost 0 bases and J 4 bases, leaving 10 bases between the germline ends. This CDR3 has 14 amino acids. The CDR3 DNA reads TGCGCCAGCAGCTTGGATTCGGCGTGCTATGGCTACACCTTC. This sequence encodes CASSLDSACYGYTF.

This clonotype was found many times. The rearrangement links TRBV5-1 to TRBJ2-1; D ambiguous. From germline, CDR1 is SGHRS and CDR2 YFSETQ. V was clipped by 8 bases and J by 2 bases, with 17 bases between them. The CDR3 is 15 amino acids. The CDR3 DNA reads as TGCGCCAGTACTCTATCCGGCACAACCTACAATGAGCAGTTCTTC. As protein: CASTLSGTTYNEQFF.

This clonotype was seen just once. A much larger clone lies a single base off, so this may be a read error. The chain links TRBV25-1 to TRBJ2-7; perhaps TRBD2 as D (5 bases). The J call may be wrong; the DNA end is better matched by TRBJ2-4. The CDR3 has 17 residues. Looked up from germline, CDR1 is MGHDK and CDR2 is SYGVNS. CDR3 sequence reads: CASSDSGFPLVKNIQYF. CDR3 DNA: TGTGCCAGCAGTGATTCGGGATTTCCTTTAGTCAAAAACATTCAGTACTTC.

This clonotype was recorded at least ten times. This rearrangement joins TRBV28 to TRBJ2-7, with TRBD2 matching 8 bases. Germline V CDR1 and CDR2: MDHEN, SYDVKM. The CDR3 consists of 18 residues. V shed 3 bases, J shed 2 bases, and the junction held 15 bases outside the gene matches. The chain's CDR3 is CASSFNLRGGVWTYEQYF. CDR3 DNA: TGTGCCAGCAGTTTCAACCTCCGGGGGGGGGTTTGGACCTACGAGCAGTACTTC. Using reference TRBV28 and TRBJ2-7 for the parts outside the CDR3, the full variable domain is DVKVTQSSRYLVKRTGEKVFLECVQDMDHENMFWYRQDPGLGLRLIYFSYDVKMKEKGDIPEGYSVSREKKERFSLILESASTNQTSMYLCASSFNLRGGVWTYEQYFGPGTRLTVT.

This clonotype came up many times. The rearrangement links TRBV20-1 to TRBJ2-7, with 7 bases identical to TRBD2. The germline V gene has CDR1 DFQATT and CDR2 SNEGSKA (reference sequence). The length of the CDR3 is 14 residues. The junction had 6 bases not matched to a gene; V was cut back by 0 bases and J by 4 bases. CDR3 residues: CSARDSSRGYEQYF. CDR3 bases: TGCAGTGCTAGAGATTCCTCGCGGGGGTACGAGCAGTACTTC.

Comments on this clonotype: A much larger clone lies one base from this, so it may be a read error. The chain uses TRBV6-5 and TRBJ1-5; possibly TRBD1 for D (6 bases). Germline V gene sequence: CDR1 MNHEY, CDR2 SVGAGI. There are 14 residues in the CDR3. CDR3 amino acids: CVSRADRRNQPQHF. The CDR3 region has the DNA TGTGTCAGCAGAGCCGACAGGAGGAATCAGCCCCAGCATTTT.

This clonotype appeared many times. V usage is TRBV12-3 or TRBV12-4 and J usage is TRBJ1-5; D is unresolved. There are 12 residues in the CDR3. Between the trimmed V and J ends, which lost 8 bases and 7 bases, there was a span of 12 bases. This chain's CDR3 is CASATAVQPQHF. CDR3 DNA sequence: TGTGCCAGCGCTACTGCAGTCCAGCCCCAGCATTTT.